One and the same sample provided the 14 T cell receptor beta chains below, sequenced in a study of blood T cell repertoires in COVID-19. The protocol was immunoSEQ multiplex PCR, while the TCRdb copy is restricted to in-frame clones and leaves out a portion. The table includes more than 250,000 clones, about nine tenths detected once. Input material: peripheral blood. These receptors came from a man aged 50 to 60 with active or convalescent COVID-19.

The V call is TRBV12-3 or TRBV12-4, the J call TRBJ2-1; tentative D call: TRBD2 (5 bases). Trimming stripped 5 bases from V and 7 bases from J, with 9 bases between. There are 12 residues in the CDR3. The DNA of the CDR3 is TGTGCCAGCAGTAAGACTAATAATGAGCAGTTCTTC. Its translation is CASSKTNNEQFF.

This clone appeared a single time. V is TRBV7-2 and J is TRBJ1-5; D perhaps matches TRBD1 (5 bases). V lost 1 base, J lost 9 bases, and 7 bases lay in between. Germline V lookup: CDR1 SGHTA, CDR2 FQGNSA. This CDR3 has 12 amino acids. CDR3 residues: CASSLDRGPQHF. CDR3 sequence (DNA): TGTGCCAGCAGCTTAGATAGGGGGCCCCAGCATTTT.

The genes are TRBV7-6 and TRBJ2-6, with 8 bases identical to TRBD2. Germline V gives CDR1 SGHVS, CDR2 FNYEAQ. The CDR3 is 16 residues long. The V segment lost 3 bases and the J segment 4 bases; nucleotides outside the gene matches: 5. The CDR3, as DNA: TGTGCCAGCAGCTTTTCGGGGGGGCCCGGGGCCAACGTCCTGACTTTC. Translating it yields CASSFSGGPGANVLTF.

The chain is built from TRBV15 and TRBJ2-3; a weak D match, TRBD1 (6 bases). Germline V gives CDR1 LNHNV, CDR2 YYDKDF (reference sequence). The CDR3 spans 16 residues. V lost 0 bases and J 0 bases, leaving 10 bases between the germline ends. The CDR3 region is CATSRDKGQSTDTQYF. CDR3 in DNA: TGTGCCACCAGCAGAGATAAGGGACAAAGCACAGATACGCAGTATTTT.

The chain joins TRBV3-1 (or the pseudogene TRBV3-2) to TRBJ1-4, with D possibly being TRBD1 (6 bases). Trimming pared 4 bases from V and 8 bases from J, leaving 17 bases between. The CDR3 loop spans 15 amino acids. Germline V lookup: CDR1 LGHDT, CDR2 YNNKEL (reference sequence). Here the CDR3 DNA reads TGTGCCAGCAGCCCCTTTGGGGGCGCCAGGGAAAAACTGTTTTTT. This translates into CASSPFGGAREKLFF.

The V and J genes are TRBV6-1 and TRBJ2-5; D might be TRBD1 (5 bases). The V gene lost 2 bases and the J gene lost 3 bases, with 7 bases spanning the gap. Germline-derived CDR1 and CDR2 are MNHNS and SASEGT. There are 13 residues in the CDR3. Written as DNA, the CDR3 is TGTGCCAGCAGTGAAATCAGGGAAGAGACCCAGTACTTC. Amino acids: CASSEIREETQYF.

This sequence joins TRBV18 and TRBJ1-3, with D tentatively TRBD1 (5 bases). Germline loops: CDR1 KGHSH, CDR2 LQKENI. V dropped 2 bases and J dropped 1 base, with 21 bases sitting between them. This CDR3 is 19 amino acids long. In DNA form, the CDR3 reads TGTGCCAGCTCACCAATTCTTCCACGACAGTCGCTTTCTGGAAACACCATATATTTT. Translating it yields CASSPILPRQSLSGNTIYF.

This rearrangement joins TRBV28 to TRBJ1-3; D is uncertain. Trimming cost V 2 bases and J 0 bases, with 11 bases left between them. Germline V gene lookup returns CDR1 MDHEN and CDR2 SYDVKM. This CDR3 has 16 amino acids. The DNA of the CDR3 is TGTGCCAGCAGTTTAGTAATGGCTTACTCTGGAAACACCATATATTTT. Protein sequence: CASSLVMAYSGNTIYF.

The rearrangement links TRBV9 to TRBJ1-1; unclear D gene. CDR1 and CDR2 from the germline V gene are SGDLS and YYNGEE. V lost 6 bases to trimming and J lost 1 base, with 16 bases between them. The CDR3 loop spans 15 amino acids. The DNA for the CDR3 is TGTGCCAGCACCCCGGGTGTGGAGGGGAACACTGAAGCTTTCTTT. Translation: CASTPGVEGNTEAFF.

V gene TRBV24-1 combines with J gene TRBJ2-2, with a possible D match to TRBD2 (5 bases). Germline V lookup: CDR1 KGHDR, CDR2 SFDVKD. The germline V and J ends were trimmed by 5 bases and 7 bases, with 10 bases remaining between them. This CDR3 spans 13 amino acids. CDR3 loop: CATSAQAGGELFF. DNA of the CDR3: TGTGCCACCAGTGCGCAGGCGGGCGGGGAGCTGTTTTTT.

The chain carries TRBV10-3 and TRBJ2-7; 8 nucleotides line up with TRBD2. J was trimmed by 7 bases and V by 0 bases; bases with no gene match: 17. The germline V gene has CDR1 ENHRY and CDR2 SYGVKD. CDR3 length: 18 amino acids. The chain's CDR3 is CAISESGGVGNFRAEQYF. For the CDR3, the DNA is TGTGCCATCAGTGAGTCCGGGGGGGTTGGCAACTTTAGGGCTGAGCAGTACTTC.

The chain joins TRBV11-2 to TRBJ1-3, with a weak D call TRBD1 (6 bases). CDR3 size: 14 residues. With 5 bases removed from V and 2 bases from J, the gap between germline ends came to 10 bases. Germline V gene lookup returns CDR1 SGHAT and CDR2 FQNNGV. CDR3 amino acids: CASSPNRAGNTIYF. Written as DNA, the CDR3 is TGTGCCAGCAGCCCAAACAGGGCTGGAAACACCATATATTTT.

The chain uses TRBV9 and TRBJ1-5; 8 nucleotides match TRBD1. Germline CDR1 SGDLS, CDR2 YYNGEE. This CDR3 region has 15 residues. V shed 4 bases, J shed 3 bases, and the junction held 6 bases outside the gene matches. CDR3 loop: CASSKQGEDNQPQHF. The DNA of the CDR3 is TGTGCCAGCAGCAAACAGGGGGAGGACAATCAGCCCCAGCATTTT.

The gene calls are TRBV28 and TRBJ2-5; D may be TRBD2 (6 bases). The V end was cut by 1 base, the J end by 2 bases, with 17 bases between. The V gene's germline CDR1 is MDHEN and CDR2 SYDVKM. This CDR3 region has 17 residues. Here the CDR3 reads CASSLYPTGGPQETQYF. The CDR3 region has the DNA TGTGCCAGCAGTTTATATCCCACCGGGGGACCTCAAGAGACCCAGTACTTC.